This is a list of T cell receptor beta chains from one sample in a study of beta chain features in type 1 diabetes. The protocol was immunoSEQ multiplex PCR, while the TCRdb copy is restricted to in-frame clones and leaves out a portion. The repertoire has 680,000 or so clones, roughly a sixth of them found once; the top ten carry 0.093%. The specimen was naive CD4+ T cells from blood. Every receptor here comes from a man aged 18 to 29 in good health. Each CDR3 is given with its conserved first and last residue. A D gene is named only where the DNA matches it firmly. Rows may omit the clone size; those that give it use once, few, many or a size class.

j_call	clone_size	d_call	v_call	cdr3_nt	cdr3_aa
TRBJ1-3	NA	TRBD1	TRBV7-2	TGTGCCAGCAGCTTAGTAGAGGGCAGGGGGAGACACACCATATATTTT	CASSLVEGRGRHTIYF
TRBJ2-3	NA	TRBD1	TRBV7-8	TGTGCCAGCAGCCAAGACAGGGGGGCAGATACGCAGTATTTT	CASSQDRGADTQYF
TRBJ2-1	NA	TRBD2	TRBV4-2	TGTGCCAGCAGCCTTGGCCCGGGACTAGCGGGCAATGAGCAGTTCTTC	CASSLGPGLAGNEQFF
TRBJ1-2	NA	NA	TRBV15	TGTGCCACCAGCAGTTGGGAGGGGGTCGGCTACACCTTC	CATSSWEGVGYTF
TRBJ2-4	NA	NA	TRBV7-9	TGTGCCAGCAGCTATTCGACAGGGACTCAAAACATTCAGTACTTC	CASSYSTGTQNIQYF
TRBJ2-7	NA	TRBD1	TRBV18	TGTGCCAGCTCACCACCGAGGACAGGGGGCACGAACTCCTACGAGCAGTACTTC	CASSPPRTGGTNSYEQYF
TRBJ2-7	few	NA	TRBV25-1	TGTGCCAGCAGTGCGCGGCTGAACTCCTACGAGCAGTACTTC	CASSARLNSYEQYF
TRBJ2-3	few	NA	TRBV18	TGTGCCAGCTCGCCCCTTACGGGAGTGAACACAGATACGCAGTATTTT	CASSPLTGVNTDTQYF
TRBJ1-6	few	NA	TRBV4-3	TGCGCCAGCAGCCCTGGGGTGTATAATTCACCCCTCCACTTT	CASSPGVYNSPLHF
TRBJ2-7	few	NA	TRBV6-1	TGTGCCAGCAGTGAAGCGCGCAGGGCCGAGCAGTACTTC	CASSEARRAEQYF